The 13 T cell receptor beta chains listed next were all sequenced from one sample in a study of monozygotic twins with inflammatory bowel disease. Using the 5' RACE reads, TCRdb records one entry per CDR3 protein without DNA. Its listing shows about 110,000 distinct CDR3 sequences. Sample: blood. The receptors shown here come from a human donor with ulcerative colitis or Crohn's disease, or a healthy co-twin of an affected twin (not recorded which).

This CDR3 reads CASSPATGLDTEAFF. The chain uses TRBV19 and TRBJ1-1; TCRdb names TRBD1, which stays unverified in the absence of DNA. Germline loops: CDR1 LNHDA, CDR2 SQIVND (reference sequence). This CDR3 contains 15 residues.

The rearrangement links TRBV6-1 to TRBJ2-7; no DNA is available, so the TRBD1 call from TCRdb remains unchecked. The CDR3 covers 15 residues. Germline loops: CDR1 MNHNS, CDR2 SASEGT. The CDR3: CASSPFRDRGYEQYF.

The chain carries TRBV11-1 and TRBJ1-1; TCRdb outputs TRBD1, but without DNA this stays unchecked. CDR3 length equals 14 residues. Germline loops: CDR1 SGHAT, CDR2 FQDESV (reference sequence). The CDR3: CASRPTGLNTEAFF.

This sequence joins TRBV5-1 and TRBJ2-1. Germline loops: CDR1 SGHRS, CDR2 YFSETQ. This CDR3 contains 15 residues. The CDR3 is CASSLKDHTANEQFF.

CDR3 amino acids: CASSTRSGPATEAFF. J is TRBJ1-1 and V is TRBV7-8. Per germline, CDR1 SGHVS and CDR2 FQNEAQ. This CDR3 contains 15 residues. Full variable domain (remainder filled in from reference TRBV7-8 and TRBJ1-1): GAGVSQSPRYKVAKRGQDVALRCDPISGHVSLFWYQQALGQGPEFLTYFQNEAQLDKSGLPSDRFFAERPEGSVSTLKIQRTQQEDSAVYLCASSTRSGPATEAFFGQGTRLTVV.

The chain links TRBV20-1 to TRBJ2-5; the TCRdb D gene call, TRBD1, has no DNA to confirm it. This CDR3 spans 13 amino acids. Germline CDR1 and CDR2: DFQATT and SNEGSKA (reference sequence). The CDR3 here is CSAVWRAQETQYF.

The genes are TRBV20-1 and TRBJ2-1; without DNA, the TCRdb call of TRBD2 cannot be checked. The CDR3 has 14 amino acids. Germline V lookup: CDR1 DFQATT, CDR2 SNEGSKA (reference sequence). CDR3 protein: CSARDLGAYNEQFF.

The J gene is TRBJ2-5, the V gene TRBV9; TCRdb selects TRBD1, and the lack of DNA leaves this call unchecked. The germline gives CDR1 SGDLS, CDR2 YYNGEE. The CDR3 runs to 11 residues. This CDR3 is CASGGGETQYF.

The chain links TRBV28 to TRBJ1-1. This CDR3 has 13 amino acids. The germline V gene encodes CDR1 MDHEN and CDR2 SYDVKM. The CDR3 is CASEGTLNTEAFF. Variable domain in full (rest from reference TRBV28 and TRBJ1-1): DVKVTQSSRYLVKRTGEKVFLECVQDMDHENMFWYRQDPGLGLRLIYFSYDVKMKEKGDIPEGYSVSREKKERFSLILESASTNQTSMYLCASEGTLNTEAFFGQGTRLTVV.

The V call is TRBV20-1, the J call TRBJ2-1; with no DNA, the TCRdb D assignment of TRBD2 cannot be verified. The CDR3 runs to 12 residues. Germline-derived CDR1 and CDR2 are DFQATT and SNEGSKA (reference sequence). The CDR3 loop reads CSAPLGTQEQFF.

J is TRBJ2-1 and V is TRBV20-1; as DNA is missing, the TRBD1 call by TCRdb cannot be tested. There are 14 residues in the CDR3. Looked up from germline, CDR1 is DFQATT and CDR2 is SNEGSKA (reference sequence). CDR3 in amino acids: CSARRTGVNSEQFF.

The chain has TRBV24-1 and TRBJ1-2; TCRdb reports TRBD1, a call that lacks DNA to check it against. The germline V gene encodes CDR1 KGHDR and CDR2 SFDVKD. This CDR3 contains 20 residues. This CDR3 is CATSGLPEPDREEANYGYTF.

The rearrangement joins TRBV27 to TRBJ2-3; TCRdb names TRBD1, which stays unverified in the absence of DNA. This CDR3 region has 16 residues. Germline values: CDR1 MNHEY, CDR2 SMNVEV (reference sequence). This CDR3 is CASSFLDSGDTDTQYF.